These 15 T cell receptor beta chains were sequenced from one sample in a study of immune evolution from preneoplasia to lung adenocarcinoma. Sequencing used immunoSEQ multiplex PCR; TCRdb keeps in-frame clones, though not all of them. The table has about 3,200 clones, approximately 80% seen once. What was sequenced was FFPE atypical adenomatous hyperplasia tissue from the lung. Subset meaning: atypical adenomatous hyperplasia (AAH), lung preneoplasia. The receptors originated from a person aged 70 to 85 with lung adenocarcinoma.

The V gene is TRBV5-1, the J gene TRBJ1-1, with a possible D match to TRBD1 (6 bases). This CDR3 has 17 residues. Germline loops: CDR1 SGHRS, CDR2 YFSETQ. Trimming pared 0 bases from V and 1 base from J, leaving 16 bases between. The CDR3: CASSLVPRGAENTEAFF. CDR3 DNA: TGCGCCAGCAGCTTGGTTCCCCGGGGGGCCGAGAACACTGAAGCTTTCTTT. The complete variable domain, with remaining parts taken from reference TRBV5-1 and TRBJ1-1, reads KAGVTQTPRYLIKTRGQQVTLSCSPISGHRSVSWYQQTPGQGLQFLFEYFSETQRNKGNFPGRFSGRQFSNSRSEMNVSTLELGDSALYLCASSLVPRGAENTEAFFGQGTRLTVV.

The chain combines TRBV6-1 with TRBJ2-1; D perhaps matches TRBD1 (6 bases). Trimming stripped 6 bases from V and 6 bases from J, with 15 bases between. The CDR3 has 14 amino acids. Per germline, CDR1 MNHNS and CDR2 SASEGT. The CDR3 bases are TGTGCCAGCAGACTAGTGGGCAGGGGCAATGAGCAGTTCTTC. It codes for CASRLVGRGNEQFF.

The chain is built from TRBV6-1 and TRBJ1-1; D unclear. CDR1 and CDR2 from the germline V gene are MNHNS and SASEGT. Trimming left V 1 base short and J 6 bases short, with 15 bases between. The CDR3 runs to 15 residues. The CDR3 nucleotides read TGTGCCAGCAGTGAAGACTACAGCCCCGATGCTGAAGCTTTCTTT. It yields the protein CASSEDYSPDAEAFF.

V usage is TRBV28 and J usage is TRBJ2-6; D could derive from TRBD1 or TRBD2 (5 bases each). V lost 3 bases and J 1 base, leaving 7 bases between the germline ends. CDR1 and CDR2 from the germline V gene are MDHEN and SYDVKM. The CDR3 totals 15 residues. The CDR3 sequence is CASSLRGSGANVLTF. Written as DNA, the CDR3 is TGTGCCAGCAGTTTGAGGGGTTCTGGGGCCAACGTCCTGACTTTC.

The chain employs TRBV11-1 and TRBJ2-3; the D is unclear. The CDR3 length is 15 residues. Germline V gene data show CDR1 as SGHAT and CDR2 as FQDESV (reference sequence). V lost 1 base to trimming and J lost 1 base, with 9 bases between them. Here the CDR3 DNA reads TGTGCCAGCAGCTTAGGAGTCGTCGGCACAGATACGCAGTATTTT. Its translation: CASSLGVVGTDTQYF.

The chain is built from TRBV6-1 and TRBJ1-5, with 7 bases identical to TRBD1. This CDR3 is built from 13 residues. Germline values: CDR1 MNHNS, CDR2 SASEGT. Trimming removed 6 bases from V and 3 bases from J; junction bases left unmatched: 2. The DNA for the CDR3 is TGTGCCAGCAGGGGACAGCTCAATCAGCCCCAGCATTTT. Translation: CASRGQLNQPQHF.

This clone was picked up one time. The V gene is TRBV10-3, the J gene TRBJ1-5, with 7 bases lining up with TRBD1. The V gene end was trimmed by 6 bases and the J gene end by 3 bases; junction bases not matched to a gene: 2. The CDR3 is made up of 13 amino acids. Germline lookup yields CDR1 ENHRY and CDR2 SYGVKD. The CDR3, as DNA: TGTGCCATCAGAGACAGGGTCAATCAGCCCCAGCATTTT. It translates to CAIRDRVNQPQHF.

The chain's CDR3 is CASSLASAGGDIQYF. CDR3 coding DNA: TGCGCCAGCAGCTTGGCCTCCGCAGGGGGGGACATTCAGTACTTC. The chain combines TRBV5-1 with TRBJ2-4; either TRBD1 or TRBD2 may fit D (7 bases each). Germline V gives CDR1 SGHRS, CDR2 YFSETQ. Trimming cost V 0 bases and J 8 bases, with 15 bases left between them. This CDR3 region has 15 residues.

J is TRBJ2-3 and V is TRBV29-1; TRBD2 might be the D (7 bases). Germline lookup yields CDR1 SQVTM and CDR2 ANQGSEA. Trimming left V 6 bases short and J 2 bases short, with 9 bases between. The CDR3 length is 12 residues. CDR3 protein: CSVRGATDTQYF. The CDR3 nucleotides are TGCAGCGTCCGGGGGGCCACAGATACGCAGTATTTT.

V usage is TRBV29-1 and J usage is TRBJ2-1, with 10 bases lining up with TRBD2. With V trimmed by 0 bases and J by 1 base, 3 bases remained unmatched. CDR1 is SQVTM, CDR2 ANQGSEA, per germline. The CDR3 totals 16 residues. In DNA, the CDR3 is TGCAGCGTTGAAGATCAACTAGCGGGGTCCTACAATGAGCAGTTCTTC. This translates into CSVEDQLAGSYNEQFF.

This clone was picked up one time. The V gene is TRBV5-6, the J gene TRBJ1-2; D is unresolved. There are 14 residues in the CDR3. V was pared by 4 bases and J by 0 bases, with 10 bases between. From germline, CDR1 is SGHDT and CDR2 YYEEEE. The DNA of the CDR3 is TGTGCCAGCAGCCCGTGGCTACCTAACTATGGCTACACCTTC. Amino acids: CASSPWLPNYGYTF.

The J gene is TRBJ1-4, the V gene TRBV4-1; 11 bases align to TRBD1. Trimming cost V 0 bases and J 7 bases; bases outside gene matches: 7. The CDR3 runs to 17 residues. Per germline, CDR1 MGHRA and CDR2 YSYEKL. CDR3 in amino acids: CASSQDRDRGTVEKLFF. The CDR3 coding sequence is TGCGCCAGCAGCCAAGACCGGGACAGGGGGACGGTTGAAAAACTGTTTTTT.

The V call is TRBV4-2, the J call TRBJ2-1, with 10 bases that match TRBD1. The CDR3 spans 15 residues. With 8 bases clipped from V and 6 bases from J, the junction kept 10 bases outside the gene matches. Germline-derived CDR1 and CDR2 are LGHNA and YNFKEQ. The CDR3 region has the DNA TGTGCCAGCTCTCCTCGGACAGGGGGGGCCAATGAGCAGTTCTTC. The encoded protein is CASSPRTGGANEQFF.

V usage is TRBV11-2 and J usage is TRBJ2-4; no firm D call. The CDR3 consists of 15 residues. The germline gives CDR1 SGHAT, CDR2 FQNNGV. The germline V and J ends were trimmed by 4 bases and 5 bases, with 15 bases remaining between them. As DNA, the CDR3 is TGTGCCAGCAGCTCCCCAGGAATAGGACAAAACATTCAGTACTTC. Its translation: CASSSPGIGQNIQYF.

This chain uses TRBV6-5 with TRBJ2-3, with 10 bases that match TRBD2. The CDR3 extends over 15 amino acids. Germline V gene lookup returns CDR1 MNHEY and CDR2 SVGAGI. Trimming took 6 bases from V and 4 from J; bases not matched to a gene: 7. The CDR3 is CASRPSGSFSDTQYF. Written as DNA, the CDR3 is TGTGCCAGCAGACCTAGCGGGAGTTTCTCAGATACGCAGTATTTT.